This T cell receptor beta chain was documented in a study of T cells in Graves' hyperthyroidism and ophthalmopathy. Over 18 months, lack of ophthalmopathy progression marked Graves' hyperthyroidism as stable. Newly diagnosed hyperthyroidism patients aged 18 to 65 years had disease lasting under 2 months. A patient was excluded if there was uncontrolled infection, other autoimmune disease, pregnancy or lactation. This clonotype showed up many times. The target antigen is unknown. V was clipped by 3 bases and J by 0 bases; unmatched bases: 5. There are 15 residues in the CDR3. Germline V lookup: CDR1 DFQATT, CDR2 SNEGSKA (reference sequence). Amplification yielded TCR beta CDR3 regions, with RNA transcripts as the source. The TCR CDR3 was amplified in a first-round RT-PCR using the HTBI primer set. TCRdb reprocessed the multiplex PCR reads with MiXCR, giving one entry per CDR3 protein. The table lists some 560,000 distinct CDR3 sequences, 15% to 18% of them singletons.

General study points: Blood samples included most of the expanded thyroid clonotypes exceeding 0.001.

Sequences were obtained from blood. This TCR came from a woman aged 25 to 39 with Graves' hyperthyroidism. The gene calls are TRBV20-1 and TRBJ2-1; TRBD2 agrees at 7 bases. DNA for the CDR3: TGCAGTGCTAGGCGGGAGAGTCACTCCTACAATGAGCAGTTCTTC. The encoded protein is CSARRESHSYNEQFF.